The sequence of this T cell receptor (beta chain) was determined in a study of T cells expressing NK-cell markers. Study details: Seropositivity for HCMV was found in seven of the eight sequenced donors, with one seronegative. Broader study findings: Leadership of the CD3+CD56-NKG2C+ fraction also belonged to these clonotypes in several donors.

Regarding this clonotype: Its antigen is not known.

Germline V gives CDR1 SGHVS, CDR2 FQNEAQ. The CDR3 runs to 16 residues. cDNA encoding TCR beta was synthesized via 5'RACE template switching incorporating UMIs. TCRdb re-called the 5' RACE reads; every CDR3 protein appears as one record, without DNA. The repertoire shows hundreds of thousands of distinct CDR3 sequences; the top ten hold around 4%. The TCR was taken from a young man in good health. The chain carries TRBV7-8 and TRBJ2-7; TCRdb designates TRBD2, a call that cannot be tested without DNA. Sequencing was carried out using blood T cells: a sorted CD56 or NKG2C T cell subset, CD4+ or CD8+ T cells, or bulk PBMC T cells (not recorded which). The CDR3 reads CASSKARLAGFHEQYF.